This entry concerns a single TCR beta chain. Its antigen has not been determined. No base-level quality is on record; no much larger clone is a single base apart. Only healthy Caucasian donors were included. Libraries were constructed by 5' RACE. The instrument given in TCRdb is Illumina HiSeq 2000. Template switching introduced a universal primer binding site; the final cDNA contained a unique molecular identifier, enabling accurate counting of TCR cDNA molecules. First-strand cDNA for TCR alpha and beta chains was synthesized from specific primers in the conserved constant-segment region. To control for contamination, each cDNA library was double barcoded with a SMART-Mk sample barcode plus Illumina barcodes. TruSeq adapter sequences along with Illumina sample barcodes were introduced in two successive PCR steps. Sequencing of the TCR alpha and beta cDNA libraries was done on the Illumina HiSeq platform using custom primers. The source study handled its data this way. MiGEC was used to process raw reads and extract unique molecular identifiers, and MiXCR was used to find CDR3 positions. Recombination models were inferred per individual with the repgenHMM and IGoR tools using an EM algorithm. The analysis of shared clonotypes was done with the tcR package in R, with sharing normalized by the product of cloneset sizes. To study raw recombination free of thymic and clonal selection effects, out-of-frame nonproductive sequences were analyzed. TCRdb took the public reads, trimmed them with fastp at Q25, ran MiXCR for clone calling and kept in-frame beta chains. Rows matching on CDR3 protein sequence are summarized as one entry with the most common DNA and genes. The V and J calls come from TCRdb's annotation, not from the publication. The sample includes around 1.7 million distinct CDR3 sequences, with around 33% observed a single time. The ten largest clones take up over 0.25% of the sample.

The cysteine opens and the phenylalanine closes a CDR3 of 15 amino acids. Just CDR3 DNA is preserved here, 45 bases in frame from base 1. Relative to germline, V is missing 5 bases and J is missing 4 bases, with 9 bases of the junction outside any gene match. The sample comes from a study of identical twins (dated by TCRdb to about 2016). Study-level background: The study deep-sequenced TCR alpha and beta repertoires from monozygotic twins, unrelated adults of various ages and cord blood to test whether fetal clonotypes persist. To rule out contamination, the twin experiments were replicated at different times with different library preparation protocols.

What the research found in general, with its limitations: The excess sharing between twins in beta out-of-frame sequences was weaker because fewer shared sequences reduced the signal-to-noise ratio. Conclusions relied on cross-sectional statistical analysis, since the same donors could not be followed over many years. Abundant cord blood beta clonotypes had fewer insertions, young adult naive repertoires showed a similar but weaker trend, and memory repertoires showed no such trend. Compared with coincidental sharing between unrelated individuals, out-of-frame TCR alpha sequences shared between twins showed an excess of sequences with low generation probability. Invariant T cells such as MAIT and iNKT could partly confound zero-insertion analyses, though diverse VJ usage argued against this for most clonotypes. In monozygotic twins, recombination models systematically underestimated out-of-frame TCR alpha sharing, but the models matched the sharing seen between unrelated individuals.

This clonotype was obtained from a newborn girl in good health. Sequencing was carried out using cord blood. This receptor chain uses TRBV12-3 or TRBV12-4 and TRBJ2-5, and 8 junctional nucleotides match TRBD2. This receptor carries the CDR3 CASSMTNGRGETQYF. The DNA sequence follows: TGTGCCAGCAGTATGACTAACGGGAGGGGAGAGACCCAGTACTTC.